This record concerns one T cell receptor (beta chain) sequence. Its antigen target is currently unknown. Per-nucleotide qualities are absent, and no much larger clonotype sits a single base away. The cohort consisted of 666 healthy bone marrow donors. Cohort members were all nominally healthy when sampled, although unrecorded immune exposures were likely present. The donor was CMV seropositive and was included in the group of around 300 seropositive cohort members. A peripheral blood sample was provided by each donor, and peripheral blood mononuclear cells were used for TCR beta sequencing. Genomic DNA was extracted from the blood cell samples with the Qiagen DNeasy Blood Extraction Kit. This sample was included in a study of cytomegalovirus exposure and HLA in healthy donors listed by TCRdb under 2017. Background on the whole study: According to an earlier analysis of a few hundred of the donors, roughly 180 million T cells yielded roughly 100 million unique TCR beta sequences and about 280 Gb of sequence data. Genome-wide SNP genotypes for about 60% of the roughly 700 donors were used in a later genetic analysis, which treated that subset as a discovery cohort. The study profiled the T cell repertoires of around 700 subjects by immunosequencing and related them to cytomegalovirus serostatus. Roughly 290 gigabases of sequencing data and around 85 million unique TCR sequences made up an early release that covered 500 to 650 HLA-typed donors. An earlier analysis of 587 of the donors applied high-throughput TCR beta sequencing to assess whether each TCR beta V gene segment acted as functional or pseudogenic. The number of typed donors differed by locus: 629-630 for A, B, C, DRB1 and DQB1; some 500 for DQA1; 606 for DPA1; and around 450 for DPB1. Among the roughly 430 genotyped donors, around 81% belonged to the genetic ancestry cluster associated with self-reported Caucasian donors. Besides the first cohort of approximately 710 subjects, a separate validation cohort made up of 120 or so different subjects was used. Rather than using new phenotypic data, the later analysis identified candidate immune exposures from TCR beta sequences and from how often those sequences occurred across donors. Among 350 to 400 genotyped donors of the cohort, an average of 235,054 unique TCR beta nucleotide sequences were sequenced per donor, about a sixth of them non-productive. Donor age, sex, ethnicity and CMV serostatus were compiled alongside the repertoire data. To predict cytomegalovirus infection status, the study brought together high-throughput TCR immunosequencing, statistical association of individual TCRs with disease status, and machine learning. The study was designed to test whether signatures of past pathogen exposure could be identified by cataloging public T cell receptors. Class I and class II HLA loci were covered by the typing at four-digit resolution. Roughly five DR-DQ haplotypes were handled as single units for association and clustering because linkage in the cohort was strong. In a later analysis, previously published TCR beta repertoires from about 640 donors were re-analyzed and high-resolution HLA genotyping was added so that TCR occurrence patterns could be studied. Every repertoire in the discovery cohort had been generated on one and the same sequencing platform. The paper as a whole reports these results and caveats: A cluster of highly shared sequence variants was judged likely to be a technical artifact of the sequencing pipeline. Several of the top co-occurrence clusters appeared to be linked to parvovirus B19, influenza, CMV and Epstein-Barr virus, according to a later analysis. Compared with equally common non-associated chains, HLA-associated TCR beta chains in a later analysis were more clonally expanded and had lower generation probabilities. A further reported finding was that TCR beta sequences accurately predicted the HLA-A and HLA-B alleles for most subjects in the first cohort. A later genetic analysis associated a missense DCLRE1C variant with V-gene and J-gene trimming of TCR beta chains, and an independent cohort replicated the association. Most CMV-associated TCR beta chains appeared to be HLA-restricted in a later analysis, and the HLA associations seemed to be driven largely by CMV exposure. Because some donors lacked HLA typing at each locus, the association tests relied only on the typed subset. In an earlier analysis of roughly 560 of the donors, most TCR beta V segments were observed in productive rearrangements about 87% or about 30% of the time, broadly matching IMGT annotations. In a later genetic analysis, fewer N-insertions in productive TCRs were reported among donors in an Asian-associated ancestry cluster than the roughly 700-donor mean. The authors suggested that the approach could potentially be generalized to other disease states and immunological phenotypes. Correlated functional status among segregating V segments might reflect linkage disequilibrium, but an unknown experimental factor could not be ruled out. Immune exposure information for the cohort was limited to CMV serostatus. Most TCR sequences were seen in very few donors, while some public TCRs were found in many individuals. The presence/absence analyses assumed that sequencing depth was roughly uniform across donors, and that assumption may not be true. The study gave a list of about 150 TCR beta chains associated with cytomegalovirus. A later analysis associated about 17,000 TCR beta sequences with specific HLA alleles at a false discovery rate of 0.05. In this cohort, only TCR beta chains were sequenced, and detectable features were limited by the absence of alpha or paired-chain data. A few of the identified cytomegalovirus-associated TCR beta chains were confirmed in vitro to be specific for cytomegalovirus antigens. Cytomegalovirus status was reported to be diagnosed by the classifier with high specificity and sensitivity in both the original and validation cohorts. According to a later analysis, TCR association rates differed among HLA loci, with DRB1 alleles showing the most associated TCRs and HLA-C alleles showing the fewest. The earlier analysis of 587 of the donors excluded approximately 15 rarely observed V segments, including chromosome 9 orphons, because counts were too low. When HLA alleles, especially DR and DQ, strongly co-occurred, attributing TCR associations to individual alleles was difficult.

The library was made by the immunoSEQ multiplex PCR assay. For the multiplex PCR, a mixture combining 60 forward primers for TCR Vbeta segments and 13 reverse primers for TCR Jbeta segments was used. The CDR3 region of rearranged TCR beta genes was amplified from genomic DNA by a multiplex PCR assay. The amplified TCR beta libraries were sequenced on the Illumina HiSeq System as 87-base-pair reads. The source study handled its data this way. Across the 600 to 700 repertoires, a later analysis counted 80 million or so unique TCR beta chains, approximately 10 million of which were shared by at least two donors. To remove PCR and sequencing errors, raw reads were error-corrected and collapsed into unique sequences using a nearest-neighbor algorithm that merged closely related sequences. CDR3 sequences were aligned to IMGT reference sequences to assign V, D and J gene segments. For a sequence to be retained, a match of at least six nucleotides to both a V gene segment and a J gene segment was required. Rearrangements were called productive when the CDR3 lacked stop codons and stayed in frame with V and J; all others were non-productive. CDR3 was defined by IMGT convention, running from the second conserved V-encoded cysteine to the conserved J-encoded phenylalanine. In an earlier analysis of around 640 of the donors, sequences lacking an unambiguous match to a single V gene segment were excluded. In an earlier analysis of 450 to 750 of the donors, a V segment was called functional when productive rearrangements were above 56.7%, and segregating when the standard deviation between donors exceeded 5%. A statistical classification framework was built for diagnosing cytomegalovirus status from the catalog of TCR beta chain sequences. In a later analysis, TCR nucleotide sequences were compared against IMGT/GENE-DB human TR gene sequences so that V and J genes could be assigned. In a later analysis, CDR3 sequences and most-parsimonious VDJ recombination scenarios were assigned using the TCRdist pipeline. In a later analysis, every TCR beta chain was defined by the combination of its CDR3 amino acid sequence and its V-gene family, and reads without a unique V-gene family were dropped. In a later analysis, fewer than 600 highly shared, low-generation-probability nucleotide sequences were removed to address suspected cross-contamination and a sequencing artifact. For each public chain, a later analysis derived a clonal expansion index from normalized ranks of inferred template counts within each repertoire. In a later analysis, generation probabilities were computed using a VDJ recombination model fitted to out-of-frame rearrangements, and the results were checked against IGoR. A later analysis scored TCR-TCR, TCR-HLA and TCR-CMV co-occurrence with hypergeometric tests, applying a repertoire-size bias correction to TCR pairs. False discovery rates were estimated in a later analysis by permuting HLA or CMV assignments 20 times. In a later analysis, co-occurring TCRs were grouped using DBSCAN, with TCRdist sequence similarity added in when clustering inside HLA-allele-positive subsets. Repertoires with fewer than 30,000 or more than 120,000 public chains, plus five repertoires with anomalous nucleotide sharing, were excluded from co-occurrence clustering. The immuneACCESS repertoire file appears here via TCRdb, limited to in-frame rearrangements. These files lack a portion of the clones; in checked studies, under half of the deficit traces to unresolved V genes, and the cause of the others is not known. V, J and clone size are taken as reported in that table, and D and trimming were inferred from the DNA itself. The sample table contains approximately 100,000 clones; only one count was recorded for approximately 81% of them. The top ten constitute roughly 4.3% of the sample.

Sequencing was done on a sample of PBMCs. This sequence originates from a woman in her 40s in good health and CMV-seropositive.

The base sequence is TGTGCCAGCAGTCCGCGTGACAGGGGCTCTCGTGGCTACACCTTC. It encodes CASSPRDRGSRGYTF. Recombination linked TRBV28 to TRBJ1-2; 8 middle bases align to TRBD1. The CDR1 and CDR2 encoded by the germline V gene are MDHEN and SYDVKM. From V the trimming removes 5 bases and from J it removes 7 bases, while the gene matches leave 12 bases of the junction unaccounted for. From cysteine to phenylalanine, the CDR3 is 15 amino acids long. The CDR3 DNA has 45 bases and is translated from base 1.